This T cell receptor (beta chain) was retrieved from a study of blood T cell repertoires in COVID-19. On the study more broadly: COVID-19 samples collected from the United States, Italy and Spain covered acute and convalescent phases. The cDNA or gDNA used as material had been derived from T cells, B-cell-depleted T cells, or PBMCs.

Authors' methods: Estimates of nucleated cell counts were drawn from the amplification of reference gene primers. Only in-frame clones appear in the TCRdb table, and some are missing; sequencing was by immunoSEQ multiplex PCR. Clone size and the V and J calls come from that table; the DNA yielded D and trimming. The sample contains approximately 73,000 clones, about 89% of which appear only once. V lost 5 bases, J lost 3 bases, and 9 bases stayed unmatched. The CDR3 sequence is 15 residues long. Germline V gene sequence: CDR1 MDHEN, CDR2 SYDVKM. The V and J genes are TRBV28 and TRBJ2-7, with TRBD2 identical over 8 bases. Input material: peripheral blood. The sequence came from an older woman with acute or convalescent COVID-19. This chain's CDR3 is CASSSGSGFRYEQYF. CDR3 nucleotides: TGTGCCAGCAGTAGCGGGAGCGGGTTTCGCTACGAGCAGTACTTC.